Sequencing of this T cell receptor (beta chain) was carried out in a study of tumor-infiltrating lymphocytes in primary liver carcinoma. In its sample, this clonotype ranks as medium-sized. Its target is unknown. Co-extraction yielded RNA and DNA from roughly 20-30 mg of unsorted bulk tissue. Surgical resection was the treatment these patients received for primary liver carcinoma. Looked up from germline, CDR1 is SGHAT and CDR2 is FQNNGV. The length of the CDR3 is 15 residues. V dropped 2 bases and J dropped 0 bases, with 8 bases sitting between them. The researchers produced TCR beta cDNA from around 500 ng total RNA with a constant-region primer. Three-round nested multiplex PCR performed with slightly modified ARM-PCR produced the TCR beta libraries. In the first two PCR rounds, TRBV1-TRBV30 forward primers were paired with a C-beta reverse primer, and each round lasted roughly 9 cycles. TCRdb redid the calling of the multiplex PCR reads with MiXCR, one entry per CDR3 protein. The profile shows 95,000 to 150,000 distinct CDR3 sequences, 64% of them singletons.

Study results and caveats: No more than about 8-24% of top clones could be seen in all five tumor regions. Reduced overlap was seen in tumor-adjacent and tumor-blood pairs versus tumor region pairs.

Sequenced material: liver tumor tissue from sampling region 3. This sample's subset: tumor region T3, left-lateral pole. The sequence was obtained from an older woman with primary liver carcinoma and hepatitis B virus infection. The gene calls are TRBV11-2 and TRBJ2-4; D call uncertain. CDR3 residues: CASSLRLTAKNIQYF. The CDR3 DNA is TGTGCCAGCAGCTTAAGGTTGACAGCCAAAAACATTCAGTACTTC.